This T cell receptor beta chain emerged from a study of shared clonotypes between healthy human individuals. All of the donors resided in Nashville, Tennessee, and each was a Caucasian adult. V lost 4 bases and J lost 7; bases outside the gene matches: 6. Per germline, CDR1 SGHRS and CDR2 YFSETQ. The CDR3 has 14 residues. Each subset's genomic DNA was split evenly across several immunoSEQ plates. Assay used: immunoSEQ multiplex PCR; TCRdb lists only in-frame clones, some missing. The sample holds 1 million to 1.3 million clones, more than 75% seen once. This sequence joins TRBV5-1 and TRBJ1-4; 8 bases agree with TRBD1. The receptor was isolated from a man between 18 and 29 years old in good health. Some clones in this sample may be carry-over from other donors' samples. Material: memory CD4+ T cells from PBMCs. Regarding subset: CD45RA-negative fraction. The CDR3 spells CASSPPGQAEKLFF. The DNA for the CDR3 is TGCGCCAGCAGCCCCCCGGGACAGGCTGAAAAACTGTTTTTT.